The entry below describes one T cell receptor beta chain. Its target is not known. These data belong to a study of cytomegalovirus exposure and HLA in healthy donors. Study-level background: Genotyping of roughly 400 donors showed that over 80% belonged to the Caucasian-associated ancestry cluster.

Primers: 60 Vbeta forward and 13 Jbeta reverse. Using immunoSEQ multiplex PCR, the repertoire was profiled, and TCRdb retains in-frame clones only, with some absent. The data hold approximately 140,000 clones, with approximately 80% observed a single time. Regarding the study as a whole: TCR beta V segments were, for the most part, productive about 87% or about 30% of the time in an earlier analysis.

V was pared by 7 bases and J by 8 bases, with 20 bases between. The CDR3 runs 14 residues. Germline-derived CDR1 and CDR2 are SNHLY and FYNNEI. This clonotype was sampled from an older woman in good health and CMV-seronegative. The chain is built from TRBV2 and TRBJ1-1; D possibly corresponds to TRBD1 (5 bases). Specimen: PBMCs. For the CDR3, the DNA is TGTGCCAGCATCCGGTCGGGGACTGCGTTAGAAGCTTTCTTT. Protein sequence: CASIRSGTALEAFF.